This T cell receptor beta chain was captured in a study of cytomegalovirus exposure and HLA in healthy donors. General study findings and limits: The listing of 150 or so TCR beta chains classed them as cytomegalovirus-associated. Whilst most TCR sequences proved rare, a subset of public TCRs occurred across many donors. A few chains linked to CMV were shown in vitro to be specific for CMV antigens.

Germline assignment: CDR1 MDHEN and CDR2 SYDVKM. V lost 10 bases to trimming and J lost 1 base; unmatched junction nucleotides: 9. The CDR3 runs to 14 residues. Repertoires were generated with immunoSEQ multiplex PCR, while TCRdb's copy carries only in-frame clones and drops some. The sample contains roughly 110,000 clones, about 88% of which appear only once. This clone was detected only once. The antigen is unknown. The sequenced sample consisted of PBMCs. The sequence came from a woman younger than 35 in good health and CMV-seropositive. This sequence joins TRBV28 and TRBJ1-2, with TRBD1 matching over 7 bases. The CDR3 coding sequence is TGTGCCACCACCCCAGGGGGACATAACTATGGCTACACCTTC. This gives the protein CATTPGGHNYGYTF.